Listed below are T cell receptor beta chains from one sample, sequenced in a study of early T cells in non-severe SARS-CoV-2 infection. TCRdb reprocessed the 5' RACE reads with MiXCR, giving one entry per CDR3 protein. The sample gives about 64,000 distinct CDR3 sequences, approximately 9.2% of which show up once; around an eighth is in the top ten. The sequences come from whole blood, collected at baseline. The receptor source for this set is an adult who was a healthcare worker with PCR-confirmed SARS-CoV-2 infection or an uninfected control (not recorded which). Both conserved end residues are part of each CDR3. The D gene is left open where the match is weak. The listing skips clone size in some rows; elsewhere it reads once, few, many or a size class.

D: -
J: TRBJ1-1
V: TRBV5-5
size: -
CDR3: CASSLEIGYTEAFF
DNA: TGTGCCAGCAGCTTGGAGATAGGGTATACTGAAGCTTTCTTT

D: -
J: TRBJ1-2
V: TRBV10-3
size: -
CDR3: CAISEVRDTSYGYTF
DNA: TGTGCCATCAGTGAGGTTCGGGACACCTCCTATGGCTACACCTTC

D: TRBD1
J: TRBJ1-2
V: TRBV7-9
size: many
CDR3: CASSFSDRGYGYTF
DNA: TGTGCCAGCAGCTTTTCGGACAGGGGTTATGGCTACACCTTC

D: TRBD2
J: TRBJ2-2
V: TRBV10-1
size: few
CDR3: CASSERLAVDTGELFF
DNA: TGCGCCAGCAGTGAAAGACTAGCGGTGGACACCGGGGAGCTGTTTTTT

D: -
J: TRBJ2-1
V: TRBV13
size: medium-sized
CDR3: CASSTGDGNEQFF
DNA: TGTGCCAGCAGCACGGGGGATGGGAATGAGCAGTTCTTC

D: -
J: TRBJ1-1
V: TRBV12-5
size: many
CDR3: CASGSAQTWNTEAFF
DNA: TGTGCTAGTGGCTCCGCCCAAACGTGGAACACTGAAGCTTTCTTT

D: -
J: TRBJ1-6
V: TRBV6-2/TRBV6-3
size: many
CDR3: CASTSGSPLHF
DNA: TGTGCCAGCACGTCCGGTTCACCCCTCCACTTT

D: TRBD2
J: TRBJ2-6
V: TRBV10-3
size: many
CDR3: CAISPKGGASGANVLTF
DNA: TGTGCCATCAGTCCGAAGGGAGGGGCCTCTGGGGCCAACGTCCTGACTTTC

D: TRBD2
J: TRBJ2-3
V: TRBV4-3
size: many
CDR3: CASSQDLGTSGSFADTQYF
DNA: TGCGCCAGCAGCCAAGATTTAGGGACTAGCGGGAGTTTCGCAGATACGCAGTATTTT

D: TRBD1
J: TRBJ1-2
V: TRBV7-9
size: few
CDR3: CASSLPGQSYGYTF
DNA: TGTGCCAGCAGCTTACCGGGACAGTCCTATGGCTACACCTTC